This T cell receptor (beta chain) was found in a study of shared clonotypes between healthy human individuals. Profiling relied on immunoSEQ multiplex PCR, and the TCRdb table lists in-frame clones only, not all of them. The data show more than 2 million clones, around 95% seen once. Each sample came from a Caucasian adult donor living in Nashville, Tennessee. Division of CD4+ cells produced a CD45RA+ naive subset and a CD45RA-negative memory subset. The CDR3 is 15 amino acids. Per the germline V gene, CDR1 is SGHAT and CDR2 is FQNNGV. V lost 1 base and J lost 3, with 13 bases in between. The receptor was derived from a man aged 18 to 29 in good health. The rearrangement joins TRBV11-2 to TRBJ2-7, with a possible D match to TRBD1 (6 bases). The sequenced sample consisted of naive CD4+ T cells sorted from blood. As for subset: CD45RA+ positively selected. The CDR3 here is CASSLATGAIYEQYF. The CDR3 DNA is TGTGCCAGCAGCTTAGCGACAGGAGCGATCTACGAGCAGTACTTC.